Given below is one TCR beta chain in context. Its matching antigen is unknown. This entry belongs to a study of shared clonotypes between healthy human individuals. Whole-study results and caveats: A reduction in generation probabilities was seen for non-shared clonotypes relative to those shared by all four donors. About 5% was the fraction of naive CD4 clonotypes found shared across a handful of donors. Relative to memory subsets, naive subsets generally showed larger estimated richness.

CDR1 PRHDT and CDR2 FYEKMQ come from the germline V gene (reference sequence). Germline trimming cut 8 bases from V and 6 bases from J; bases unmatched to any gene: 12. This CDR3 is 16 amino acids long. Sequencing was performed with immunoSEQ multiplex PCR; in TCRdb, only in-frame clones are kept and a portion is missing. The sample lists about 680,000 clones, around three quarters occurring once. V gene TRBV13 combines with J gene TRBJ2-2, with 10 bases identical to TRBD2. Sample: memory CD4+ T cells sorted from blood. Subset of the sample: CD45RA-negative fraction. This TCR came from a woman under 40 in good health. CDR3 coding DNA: TGTGCCAGCTCCTCCCGGCAAGCGGGAGGGGCCGGGGAGCTGTTTTTT. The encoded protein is CASSSRQAGGAGELFF.